This record covers a single TCR beta chain. The CDR3 runs 16 residues. Germline V gene data show CDR1 as LNHDA and CDR2 as SQIVND (reference sequence). V lost 6 bases, J lost 5 bases, and 13 bases stayed unmatched. Some clones are missing from TCRdb's copy, which holds only in-frame ones; the method was immunoSEQ multiplex PCR. In the table there are roughly 42,000 clones, 70% to 90% of which are singletons. This record belongs to a study of T cell changes during pregnancy in multiple sclerosis. The genes are TRBV19 and TRBJ2-7; 10 bases are shared with TRBD2. This clonotype was sampled from a female donor with multiple sclerosis, enrolled in a pregnancy study. Sequenced material: CD4+ T cells from peripheral blood mononuclear cells, taken in the first trimester of pregnancy. The DNA of the CDR3 is TGTGCCAGTAGCCGGATCCTAGCGGGAGCGAGGGACGAGCAGTACTTC. It is translated as CASSRILAGARDEQYF.